The T cell receptor beta chain described here comes from a study of cytomegalovirus exposure and HLA in healthy donors. Study results and caveats: Among the sequence variants, a highly shared cluster was likely an artifact of sequencing. In a later analysis, at a false discovery rate of 0.05, over 15,000 TCR beta sequences matched HLA alleles. It has been reported that TCR beta sequences accurately predicted the HLA-A and HLA-B alleles of most subjects.

PCR amplification relied on 60 Vbeta primers (plus 13 Jbeta primers). Here immunoSEQ multiplex PCR was the method, and the copy in TCRdb shows in-frame clones only, minus some. Seen here are around 120,000 clones, 70% to 80% observed once, and the top ten hold about 3.1%. Per germline, CDR1 KGHSH and CDR2 LQKENI. V lost 6 bases and J lost 2; bases outside the gene matches: 9. This CDR3 is 15 amino acids long. Concerning this clone itself: Its antigen is not known.

This chain uses TRBV18 with TRBJ1-2, with TRBD1 matching 7 bases. Material: PBMCs. The TCR was taken from a human donor in good health. CDR3 loop: CASSRNPGQNYGYTF. The CDR3 nucleotides read TGTGCCAGCTCCCGCAATCCGGGACAGAACTATGGCTACACCTTC. Variable domain in full (rest from reference TRBV18 and TRBJ1-2): NAGVMQNPRHLVRRRGQEARLRCSPMKGHSHVYWYRQLPEEGLKFMVYLQKENIIDESGMPKERFSAEFPKEGPSILRIQQVVRGDSAAYFCASSRNPGQNYGYTFGSGTRLTVV.